Below, 14 T cell receptor beta chains from the same sample are listed, as sequenced in a study of blood T cell repertoires in COVID-19. The repertoire was sequenced with immunoSEQ multiplex PCR; TCRdb's copy has only in-frame clones and lacks some. The sample records roughly 230,000 clones, approximately 85% being singletons. The sequencing sample was made of peripheral blood. The receptors were sampled from a man aged 45 to 65 with COVID-19, enrolled during active disease.

The J gene is TRBJ1-1, the V gene TRBV14; maybe TRBD1 (5 bases). There are 16 residues in the CDR3. CDR1 and CDR2 from the germline V gene are SGHDN and FVKESK. Trimming left V 1 base short and J 0 bases short, with 12 bases between. CDR3 nucleotides: TGTGCCAGCAGCCAAGGTCCAGGGCCCATGAACACTGAAGCTTTCTTT. This encodes CASSQGPGPMNTEAFF.

The CDR3 sequence is CASREASTDTQYF. The CDR3 bases are TGTGCCAGCAGGGAGGCCAGCACAGATACGCAGTATTTT. The chain carries TRBV7-3 and TRBJ2-3; D might be TRBD2 (5 bases). The length of the CDR3 is 13 residues. Germline CDR1 is SGHTA and CDR2 is FQGTGA. V lost 6 bases and J 0 bases, leaving 7 bases between the germline ends.

The table lists this clone with a few counts. V and J are TRBV7-9 and TRBJ1-1; D unresolved. The CDR3 is 14 residues long. Trimming pared 1 base from V and 8 bases from J, leaving 14 bases between. Germline V lookup: CDR1 SEHNR, CDR2 FQNEAQ (reference sequence). The CDR3 nucleotides are TGTGCCAGCAGCTTAGGCCAAAGTAGCGTAGAAGCTTTCTTT. Protein: CASSLGQSSVEAFF.

The chain uses TRBV5-1 and TRBJ1-2; 8 bases align to TRBD1. The CDR3 is 17 residues long. Germline V gene data show CDR1 as SGHRS and CDR2 as YFSETQ. With 4 bases clipped from V and 2 bases from J, the junction kept 13 bases outside the gene matches. The DNA for the CDR3 is TGCGCCAGCAGCCCTGATCCCATCGGACAGGGAAACTATGGCTACACCTTC. This codes for CASSPDPIGQGNYGYTF. Combining the CDR3 with reference TRBV5-1 and TRBJ1-2 gives the whole variable domain KAGVTQTPRYLIKTRGQQVTLSCSPISGHRSVSWYQQTPGQGLQFLFEYFSETQRNKGNFPGRFSGRQFSNSRSEMNVSTLELGDSALYLCASSPDPIGQGNYGYTFGSGTRLTVV.

The chain recombines TRBV5-5 with TRBJ2-7; D unresolved. In germline, CDR1 is SGHKS, CDR2 YYEKEE (reference sequence). The CDR3 totals 13 residues. With 1 base removed from V and 3 bases from J, the gap between germline ends came to 8 bases. This CDR3 reads CASSLNPNYEQYF. The CDR3 DNA sequence: TGTGCCAGCAGCTTGAACCCTAACTACGAGCAGTACTTC.

The rearrangement uses TRBV28 and TRBJ2-7, with 15 bases matching TRBD2. Germline CDR1 and CDR2: MDHEN and SYDVKM. V gave up 6 bases and J gave up 2 bases; unmatched junction bases: 14. This CDR3 is 19 amino acids long. For the CDR3, the DNA is TGTGCCAGCAGCCCCAGACCGGGACTAGCGGGGGGCTCAACCTACGAGCAGTACTTC. Protein sequence: CASSPRPGLAGGSTYEQYF.

The chain employs TRBV19 and TRBJ2-7; TRBD1 agrees at 10 bases. J gave up 3 bases and V 6 bases, and 8 bases lay outside the gene matches. This CDR3 is 15 amino acids long. Per the germline V gene, CDR1 is LNHDA and CDR2 is SQIVND (reference sequence). The chain's CDR3 is CASSPSGTGVYEQYF. The CDR3 DNA reads as TGTGCCAGTAGCCCCTCCGGGACAGGGGTCTACGAGCAGTACTTC.

J is TRBJ2-7 and V is TRBV2; D unclear. This CDR3 comprises 12 residues. Germline V CDR1 and CDR2: SNHLY, FYNNEI. Between the trimmed V and J ends, which lost 2 bases and 5 bases, there was a span of 7 bases. The CDR3 region has the DNA TGTGCCAGCAGTGAACAGTTCCACGAGCAGTACTTC. This codes for CASSEQFHEQYF.

This rearrangement joins TRBV7-8 to TRBJ2-5; possibly TRBD1 for D (6 bases). This CDR3 is 14 amino acids long. In germline, CDR1 is SGHVS, CDR2 FQNEAQ. Trimming took off 1 base at V and 4 bases at J, with 10 bases between the two ends. This chain's CDR3 is CASSLVPGVETQYF. Written as DNA, the CDR3 is TGTGCCAGCAGCTTAGTGCCAGGGGTAGAGACCCAGTACTTC. Using reference TRBV7-8 and TRBJ2-5 for the parts outside the CDR3, the full variable domain is GAGVSQSPRYKVAKRGQDVALRCDPISGHVSLFWYQQALGQGPEFLTYFQNEAQLDKSGLPSDRFFAERPEGSVSTLKIQRTQQEDSAVYLCASSLVPGVETQYFGPGTRLLVL.

The rearrangement uses TRBV7-2 and TRBJ1-5; 7 bases agree with TRBD1. Germline V gene data show CDR1 as SGHTA and CDR2 as FQGNSA. The CDR3 is 19 residues long. V dropped 2 bases and J dropped 3; count of bases not matched to a gene: 16. The CDR3, as DNA: TGTGCCAGCAGCTTACCACCAGGGACAGCCTCACTGTTCAATCAGCCCCAGCATTTT. Its protein product is CASSLPPGTASLFNQPQHF.

The chain uses TRBV5-8 and TRBJ1-1; a weak D match, TRBD1 (6 bases). V shed 1 base and J shed 0 bases, with 10 bases lying between them. CDR1 and CDR2 from the germline V gene are SGHTS and YDEGEE. The CDR3 has 15 residues. The CDR3 DNA reads TGTGCCAGCAGCTTGAAGGGACACCTGAACACTGAAGCTTTCTTT. Protein product: CASSLKGHLNTEAFF.

The rearrangement joins TRBV7-3 to TRBJ2-3, with 11 bases matching TRBD1. Germline V lookup: CDR1 SGHTA, CDR2 FQGTGA. After removal of 4 bases from V and 4 bases from J, the junction contained 7 bases not matched to a gene. The CDR3 spans 16 residues. The CDR3: CASSSYGQGAPDTQYF. The CDR3 DNA sequence: TGTGCCAGCAGCTCTTACGGACAGGGGGCCCCAGATACGCAGTATTTT.

The genes are TRBV7-6 and TRBJ2-3; tentative D call: TRBD2 (7 bases). The germline V gene encodes CDR1 SGHVS and CDR2 FNYEAQ. CDR3 length equals 18 residues. Trimming stripped 4 bases from V and 0 bases from J, with 20 bases between. This CDR3 is CASSSPGGLYTSTDTQYF. The CDR3 DNA follows: TGTGCCAGCAGCTCCCCGGGGGGCCTCTACACTAGCACAGATACGCAGTATTTT.

The chain carries TRBV29-1 and TRBJ1-1; 9 bases fit TRBD1. Germline V gene sequence: CDR1 SQVTM, CDR2 ANQGSEA. The J segment lost 2 bases and the V segment lost 7 bases, leaving 8 bases of the junction unmatched. The CDR3 sequence is 14 residues long. In nucleotides, the CDR3 is TGCAGCGCCCCCCGGGGACAGGGCAACACTGAAGCTTTCTTT. It translates to CSAPRGQGNTEAFF.